This is a list of T cell receptor beta chains from one sample in a study of blood T cell repertoires in COVID-19. The data were produced by immunoSEQ multiplex PCR, yet TCRdb's version contains in-frame clones alone and is incomplete. The repertoire includes approximately 140,000 clones, roughly 85% of them detected once, and approximately 3.6% sits in the top ten. Sequencing used peripheral blood. These receptor sequences come from a man aged 60 to 69 with acute or convalescent COVID-19. CDR3s include the opening cysteine and the closing phenylalanine or tryptophan. Each record gives: D gene, CDR3 length, J gene, clone size, V gene, CDR3 DNA, CDR3 protein. A D gene is named only where the DNA matches it firmly. The size entry is marked missing in some rows and otherwise reads once, few, many or a size class.

TRBD2,14,TRBJ2-5,.,TRBV7-7,TGTGCTAGCGGGGCTAGCGGGAGGGGAGAGACCCAGTACTTC,CASGASGRGETQYF
.,12,TRBJ1-2,.,TRBV6-5,TGTGCCAGCAATCCGGACAGATATGGCTACACCTTC,CASNPDRYGYTF
.,14,TRBJ1-3,.,TRBV6-5,TGTGCCAGCACCGAGCGGACTTCTGGAAACACCATATATTTT,CASTERTSGNTIYF
.,12,TRBJ1-2,.,TRBV12-3/TRBV12-4,TGTGCCAGCAGTGCCGACAGCTATGGCTACACCTTC,CASSADSYGYTF
.,13,TRBJ2-5,.,TRBV11-2,TGTGCCAGCAGCTTAGTTCGCCAAGAGACCCAGTACTTC,CASSLVRQETQYF
TRBD1,14,TRBJ1-2,.,TRBV19,TGTGCCACCTCTGGCCCCACAGGGGGCTATGGCTACACCTTC,CATSGPTGGYGYTF
.,11,TRBJ2-7,few,TRBV24-1,TGTGCCACCAGTGCATTCAACGAGCAGTACTTC,CATSAFNEQYF
.,16,TRBJ2-3,.,TRBV7-9,TGTGCCAGCAGCCTCGGCAGGACTGTTCATCTAGATACGCAGTATTTT,CASSLGRTVHLDTQYF
.,17,TRBJ1-1,.,TRBV19,TGTGCCAGTAGTATGGGGCAGGGAAGGGGCGGGGACACTGAAGCTTTCTTT,CASSMGQGRGGDTEAFF
.,16,TRBJ2-5,.,TRBV28,TGTGCCAGCAGTTCCACCCCGCCGGGAGTGAAAAAGACCCAGTACTTC,CASSSTPPGVKKTQYF
TRBD1,16,TRBJ1-2,.,TRBV18,TGTGCCAGCTCACCGCCGGGACAGGGTTCCTTCTATGGCTACACCTTC,CASSPPGQGSFYGYTF
.,16,TRBJ2-7,few,TRBV5-4,TGTGCCAGCAGCACCACGGGGACACACATCTCCTACGAGCAGTACTTC,CASSTTGTHISYEQYF
TRBD1,15,TRBJ1-5,once,TRBV3-1/TRBV3-2,TGTGCCAGCAGCCGACAGGGGTTTAGCAATCAGCCCCAGCATTTT,CASSRQGFSNQPQHF
.,15,TRBJ1-2,.,TRBV28,TGTGCCAGCCGCCTTATTTTTAGGGGCAGCTATGGCTACACCTTC,CASRLIFRGSYGYTF
TRBD2,16,TRBJ2-3,.,TRBV19,TGTGCCAGTAGTTTCCGACTAGCGGGAGACGCAGATACGCAGTATTTT,CASSFRLAGDADTQYF
.,15,TRBJ2-7,.,TRBV5-4,TGTGCCAGCAGCCTGGGGGCTAGCGGCATCAGCGAGCAGTACTTC,CASSLGASGISEQYF
.,12,TRBJ2-5,once,TRBV6-6,TGTGCCAGCAGGGGTGACAGGGAGACCCAGTACTTC,CASRGDRETQYF
.,15,TRBJ2-7,.,TRBV2,TGTGCCAGCAGTGAAGGGCCAACCTCCTCCTACGAGCAGTACTTC,CASSEGPTSSYEQYF
.,14,TRBJ2-7,.,TRBV24-1,TGTGCCACCAGTGATTACAGGAGCTCCTACGAGCAGTACTTC,CATSDYRSSYEQYF
TRBD2,16,TRBJ2-1,.,TRBV28,TGTGCCAGCAGGTCCCCTAGCGGGAGGGCCCTCGGTGAGCAGTTCTTC,CASRSPSGRALGEQFF
.,15,TRBJ1-6,.,TRBV11-2,TGTGCCAGCAGACAGGCCGGGACTTCAATCTCACCCCTCCACTTT,CASRQAGTSISPLHF
TRBD2,14,TRBJ2-5,.,TRBV28,TGTGCCAGCAGTGCCGGACTTGGGGAGGGGACCCAGTACTTC,CASSAGLGEGTQYF
.,14,TRBJ2-7,.,TRBV11-2,TGTGCCAGCACCCTATCCAGGGTTACAAACGAGCAGTACTTC,CASTLSRVTNEQYF
.,15,TRBJ1-2,.,TRBV6-5,TGTGCCAGCAACCCAATCGGGGGGAACGACTATGGCTACACCTTC,CASNPIGGNDYGYTF
.,14,TRBJ2-1,.,TRBV14,TGTGCCAGCAGCCCTCCGGCAGGGTGGGATGAGCAGTTCTTC,CASSPPAGWDEQFF
TRBD2,15,TRBJ2-2,.,TRBV28,TGTGCCAGCAGCTATCTAAGGGGAGGGACCGGGGAGCTGTTTTTT,CASSYLRGGTGELFF
TRBD1,16,TRBJ2-7,.,TRBV25-1,TGTGCCAGCACCATGAACATTGGCAAGGGGGCTTACGAGCAGTACTTC,CASTMNIGKGAYEQYF
.,14,TRBJ1-2,few,TRBV6-1,TGTGCCAGCAGTGAAGAAGGCAGGGACTATGGCTACACCTTC,CASSEEGRDYGYTF
TRBD2,15,TRBJ2-3,.,TRBV6-5,TGTGCCAGCGGGGGACTAGCGGGAGTATCAGATACGCAGTATTTT,CASGGLAGVSDTQYF
TRBD2,17,TRBJ2-1,few,TRBV7-2,TGTGCCAGCAGCTCCACACACGGGACTAGCGGGAGAAATGAGCAGTTCTTC,CASSSTHGTSGRNEQFF
.,15,TRBJ2-7,.,TRBV7-2,TGTGCCAGCAGCCTACTAACGAGTGGCAATTCTGAGCAGTACTTC,CASSLLTSGNSEQYF
TRBD1,15,TRBJ2-3,.,TRBV5-1,TGCGCCAGCAGCGCCGGGACAGGGATCACAGATACGCAGTATTTT,CASSAGTGITDTQYF
TRBD1,12,TRBJ1-5,.,TRBV19,TGTGCCACCGGACAGGGCAGTCAGCCCCAGCATTTT,CATGQGSQPQHF
TRBD1,14,TRBJ2-5,.,TRBV28,TGTGCCAGCAGAGCGGCAGGGGGCCAAGAGACCCAGTACTTC,CASRAAGGQETQYF
TRBD2,17,TRBJ2-1,.,TRBV4-3,TGCGCCAGCAGCCAGATCTGGACTAGCGGGACCTACAATGAGCAGTTCTTC,CASSQIWTSGTYNEQFF
TRBD1,14,TRBJ1-1,.,TRBV2,TGTGCCAGCAGAACAATGGGACAGTGGACGGAAGCTTTCTTT,CASRTMGQWTEAFF
.,13,TRBJ1-2,few,TRBV19,TGTGCCAGTAGTTTCCCAGGGATCTATGGCTACACCTTC,CASSFPGIYGYTF
.,14,TRBJ2-7,.,TRBV11-3,TGTGCCAGCAGCGACACTCGGGGCTCCTACGAGCAGTACTTC,CASSDTRGSYEQYF
.,15,TRBJ1-1,once,TRBV5-1,TGCGCCAGCAGCACGGGGCTGGGACAGAACACTGAAGCTTTCTTT,CASSTGLGQNTEAFF
.,14,TRBJ2-7,.,TRBV7-2,TGTGCCAGCAGCCCCGACTCGTCCTCCTACGAGCAGTACTTC,CASSPDSSSYEQYF
.,13,TRBJ1-5,.,TRBV2,TGTGCCAGCAGTGACCACGGGAGCCAGCCCCAGCATTTT,CASSDHGSQPQHF
.,13,TRBJ1-1,.,TRBV10-3,TGTGCCATCAGTGAGCCAGGAGGGACTGAAGCTTTCTTT,CAISEPGGTEAFF